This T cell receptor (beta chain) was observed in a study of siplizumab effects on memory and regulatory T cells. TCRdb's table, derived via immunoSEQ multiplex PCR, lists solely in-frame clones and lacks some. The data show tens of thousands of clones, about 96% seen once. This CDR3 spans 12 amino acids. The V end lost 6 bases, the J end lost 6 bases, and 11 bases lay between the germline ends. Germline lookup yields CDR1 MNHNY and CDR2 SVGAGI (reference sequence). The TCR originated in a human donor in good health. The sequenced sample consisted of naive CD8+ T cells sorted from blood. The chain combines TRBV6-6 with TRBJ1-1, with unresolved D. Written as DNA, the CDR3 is TGTGCCAGCAGCAGACTGGGGTCTGAAGCTTTCTTT. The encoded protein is CASSRLGSEAFF.